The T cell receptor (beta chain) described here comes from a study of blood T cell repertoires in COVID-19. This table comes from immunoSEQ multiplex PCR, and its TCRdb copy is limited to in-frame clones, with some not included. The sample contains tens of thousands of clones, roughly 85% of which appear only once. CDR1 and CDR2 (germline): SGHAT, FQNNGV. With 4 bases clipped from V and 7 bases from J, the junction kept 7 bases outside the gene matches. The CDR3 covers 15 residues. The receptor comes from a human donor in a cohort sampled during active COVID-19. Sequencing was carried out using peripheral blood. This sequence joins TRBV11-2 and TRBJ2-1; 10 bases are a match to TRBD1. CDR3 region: CASSYTGTGVNEQFF. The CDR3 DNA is TGTGCCAGCAGCTACACAGGGACAGGGGTAAATGAGCAGTTCTTC.